These T cell receptor beta chains were read from a single sample in a study of beta chain features in type 1 diabetes. TCRdb keeps only in-frame clones here, not all; method: immunoSEQ multiplex PCR. This table holds around 180,000 clones, more than 10% found once. The sequencing input was central memory CD4+ T cells from blood. These receptors all come from a woman under 30 in good health. CDR3s include the opening cysteine and the closing phenylalanine or tryptophan. A D gene is named only where the DNA matches it firmly. Where a row states a size, it is once, few, many or the class of an expanded clone; other rows omit it.

j_call d_call clone_size v_call cdr3_aa cdr3_nt
TRBJ2-5 - many TRBV2 CASTQPVLRETQYF TGTGCCAGCACCCAACCCGTCTTGAGGGAGACCCAGTACTTC
TRBJ2-5 TRBD2 - TRBV29-1 CSVEGRAGVQETQYF TGCAGCGTTGAAGGTCGGGCGGGAGTCCAAGAGACCCAGTACTTC
TRBJ2-1 TRBD2 - TRBV28 CASSFRTSGWSYNEQFF TGTGCCAGCAGTTTTAGGACTAGCGGGTGGTCCTACAATGAGCAGTTCTTC
TRBJ2-1 TRBD2 few TRBV29-1 CSVGSGRQINEQFF TGCAGCGTTGGGAGCGGGAGGCAGATCAATGAGCAGTTCTTC
TRBJ2-1 TRBD2 few TRBV5-4 CASSLVERGGGEQFF TGTGCCAGCAGCTTGGTTGAGCGGGGGGGTGGGGAGCAGTTCTTC
TRBJ2-5 - - TRBV9 CASSVFGETQYF TGTGCCAGCAGCGTCTTCGGAGAGACCCAGTACTTC
TRBJ1-5 TRBD1 - TRBV6-6 CASSPPRDSINQPQHF TGTGCCAGCAGCCCTCCGAGGGACAGCATCAATCAGCCCCAGCATTTT
TRBJ1-2 - - TRBV28 CASSSPRGGAGGYGYTF TGTGCCAGCAGTTCACCCCGGGGGGGGGCCGGTGGCTATGGCTACACCTTC
TRBJ1-5 TRBD1 few TRBV28 CASSFTGARNQPQHF TGTGCCAGCAGTTTCACAGGGGCCCGTAATCAGCCCCAGCATTTT
TRBJ2-3 - - TRBV9 CASSVGKGGTDTQYF TGTGCCAGCAGCGTAGGAAAAGGGGGCACAGATACGCAGTATTTT
TRBJ2-1 - - TRBV11-2 CASSLGLGEQFF TGTGCCAGCAGCTTAGGACTAGGCGAGCAGTTCTTC
TRBJ1-2 TRBD1 few TRBV6-5 CASSRVTRTGDGYTF TGTGCCAGCAGCCGCGTCACCCGGACAGGGGACGGCTACACCTTC
TRBJ1-5 - - TRBV30 CAWNGRERQPQHF TGTGCCTGGAACGGCAGGGAACGTCAGCCCCAGCATTTT
TRBJ2-2 TRBD1 once TRBV15 CATSRVGAGGQDGELFF TGTGCCACCAGCAGAGTAGGAGCAGGGGGTCAGGACGGGGAGCTGTTTTTT
TRBJ2-3 TRBD2 few TRBV19 CASAPLAGGRDTQYF TGTGCCAGTGCTCCCCTAGCGGGAGGGCGGGATACGCAGTATTTT
TRBJ2-5 - - TRBV5-1 CASSGGETQYF TGCGCCAGCAGCGGCGGGGAGACCCAGTACTTC
TRBJ1-1 - - TRBV6-6 CASSQSRGEGTEAFF TGTGCCAGCAGTCAATCCAGGGGCGAGGGCACTGAAGCTTTCTTT
TRBJ2-5 TRBD1 - TRBV9 CASSVARGFETQYF TGTGCCAGCAGCGTAGCCAGGGGGTTTGAGACCCAGTACTTC
TRBJ2-1 TRBD1 - TRBV7-6 CASSGSSGTGAYNEQFF TGTGCCAGCAGCGGGAGCTCCGGGACAGGGGCATACAATGAGCAGTTCTTC
TRBJ2-1 TRBD2 - TRBV27 CASSHRMGLAGGYSYNEQFF TGTGCCAGCAGCCACCGGATGGGACTAGCGGGAGGGTACTCCTACAATGAGCAGTTCTTC
TRBJ2-1 - few TRBV20-1 CSAGREQFF TGCAGTGCCGGCAGGGAGCAGTTCTTC
TRBJ2-7 - many TRBV4-1 CASSQAVQGGLTYEQYF TGCGCCAGCAGCCAAGCTGTTCAAGGTGGACTAACCTACGAGCAGTACTTC
TRBJ2-1 TRBD2 - TRBV11-2 CASSIDAGASYNEQFF TGTGCCAGCAGCATCGACGCGGGAGCGTCCTACAATGAGCAGTTCTTC
TRBJ2-1 - few TRBV11-2 CASSPRFERGEQFF TGTGCCAGCAGCCCTAGATTTGAAAGGGGTGAGCAGTTCTTC
TRBJ2-1 TRBD2 - TRBV7-8 CASSLAKDSGAYNEQFF TGTGCCAGCAGCTTAGCGAAAGACAGCGGGGCCTACAATGAGCAGTTCTTC
TRBJ2-6 TRBD1 - TRBV5-1 CASSVGTVHVLTF TGCGCCAGCAGCGTAGGGACAGTCCACGTCCTGACTTTC
TRBJ2-5 - few TRBV30 CACQKQGSGTQYF TGTGCCTGCCAAAAACAGGGCTCTGGGACCCAGTACTTC
TRBJ1-5 - few TRBV30 CAWSPRGGQPQHF TGTGCCTGGAGCCCGCGGGGGGGTCAGCCCCAGCATTTT
TRBJ2-3 TRBD1 few TRBV23-1 CASSPPTGGSGTDTQYF TGCGCCAGCAGTCCGCCCACAGGGGGCTCGGGCACAGATACGCAGTATTTT
TRBJ1-1 - few TRBV19 CASSSRWQDTEAFF TGTGCCAGTAGTTCCAGGTGGCAGGACACTGAAGCTTTCTTT
TRBJ2-6 - - TRBV11-2 CASSLRLASPSGANVLTF TGTGCCAGCAGCTTACGTCTAGCGTCCCCCTCTGGGGCCAACGTCCTGACTTTC
TRBJ2-1 TRBD1 few TRBV18 CASSLQGTGVNNEQFF TGTGCCAGCTCCCTCCAGGGGACAGGGGTTAATAATGAGCAGTTCTTC
TRBJ1-1 - few TRBV7-2 CASSPYYVGGTEAFF TGTGCCAGCAGCCCATACTACGTGGGAGGGACTGAAGCTTTCTTT
TRBJ1-2 TRBD1 - TRBV15 CATSRDRVGYGYTF TGTGCCACCAGCAGGGACAGGGTTGGCTATGGCTACACCTTC
TRBJ2-7 TRBD2 few TRBV15 CATSRVWGLAGSSYEQYF TGTGCCACCAGCAGAGTTTGGGGACTAGCGGGATCCTCCTACGAGCAGTACTTC
TRBJ1-5 - - TRBV7-3 CASSLGGFQPQHF TGTGCCAGCAGCTTAGGGGGCTTCCAGCCCCAGCATTTT
TRBJ2-1 - many TRBV30 CAWSVGPGRLYEQFF TGTGCCTGGAGTGTGGGGCCAGGCCGGCTGTATGAGCAGTTCTTC
TRBJ1-2 TRBD1 - TRBV25-1 CASSGTGGYNYGYTF TGTGCCAGCAGTGGGACAGGGGGCTATAACTATGGCTACACCTTC
TRBJ1-2 - few TRBV29-1 CSVDSVYGYTF TGCAGCGTTGATAGCGTATATGGCTACACCTTC
TRBJ2-3 - - TRBV28 CASLRQRTDTQYF TGTGCCAGCCTAAGACAGCGCACAGATACGCAGTATTTT
TRBJ1-1 - - TRBV14 CASSQDLAGSTEAFF TGTGCCAGCAGCCAAGATTTGGCCGGGAGCACTGAAGCTTTCTTT
TRBJ1-1 - few TRBV28 CASSSGHKNTEAFF TGTGCCAGCAGTTCGGGACATAAGAACACTGAAGCTTTCTTT
TRBJ1-1 TRBD1 - TRBV27 CASSPTARGRIAEAFF TGTGCCAGCAGTCCCACGGCCAGGGGGCGAATCGCTGAAGCTTTCTTT
TRBJ1-2 - - TRBV7-2 CASSSTNNYGYTF TGTGCCAGCAGTTCGACAAATAACTATGGCTACACCTTC
TRBJ2-7 TRBD1 - TRBV7-2 CASSTGQFYEQYF TGTGCCAGCAGCACGGGACAGTTCTACGAGCAGTACTTC
TRBJ2-7 - few TRBV2 CASSVQYEQYF TGTGCCAGCAGTGTTCAGTACGAGCAGTACTTC
TRBJ1-5 - few TRBV28 CASSLRGFGQPQHF TGTGCCAGCAGTTTGCGGGGGTTCGGCCAGCCCCAGCATTTT
TRBJ2-5 TRBD2 - TRBV28 CASRGGPIQETQYF TGTGCCAGCCGGGGGGGGCCCATCCAAGAGACCCAGTACTTC
TRBJ2-7 TRBD1 few TRBV29-1 CSGTDRGNYEQYF TGCAGCGGTACGGACAGGGGGAACTACGAGCAGTACTTC
TRBJ2-3 TRBD2 - TRBV7-2 CASRPGLADTDTQYF TGTGCCAGCAGACCTGGACTAGCGGACACAGATACGCAGTATTTT
TRBJ1-1 - - TRBV7-9 CASSPHDTEAFF TGTGCCAGCAGCCCCCATGACACTGAAGCTTTCTTT
TRBJ2-1 - few TRBV19 CASSIRPRQSYNEQFF TGTGCCAGTAGTATAAGACCCAGACAGTCCTACAATGAGCAGTTCTTC
TRBJ1-2 - few TRBV30 CARGGGDYGYTF TGTGCCCGGGGGGGCGGGGACTATGGCTACACCTTC
TRBJ2-1 TRBD2 - TRBV5-1 CASSRTSGSSYNEQFF TGCGCCAGCAGCCGGACTAGCGGGAGCTCCTACAATGAGCAGTTCTTC